The 28 T cell receptor beta chains presented below share a single source sample, sequenced in a study of beta chain features in type 1 diabetes. Reverse transcribing all isolated RNA meant expressed TCRB transcripts were sequenced. This table comes from immunoSEQ multiplex PCR, and its TCRdb copy is limited to in-frame clones, with some not included. In the table there are roughly 140,000 clones, roughly 50% of which are singletons. Sequencing input: Tregs from blood. These receptors were collected from a young man in good health.

About this clone: A read error may account for a junction end that differs from germline. The rearrangement uses TRBV15 and TRBJ2-5; TRBD1 matches 7 bases. The germline CDR1 and CDR2 sequences are LNHNV and YYDKDF (reference sequence). CDR3 length: 14 residues. The CDR3 DNA follows: TGTGCCACCAGCACCGGACAGGTCCAAGAGGCCCAGTACTTC. Encoded protein: CATSTGQVQEAQYF.

This clone has just one count. The V and J genes are TRBV5-4 and TRBJ2-3, with D perhaps TRBD1 (6 bases). The CDR3 extends over 15 amino acids. V was shortened by 4 bases and J by 4 bases, with 16 bases between the two germline ends. Per germline, CDR1 SGHNT and CDR2 YYREEE (reference sequence). As DNA, the CDR3 is TGTGCCAGCAGCCTCGACAGGCCCCCCCCAGATACGCAGTATTTT. Its translation: CASSLDRPPPDTQYF.

The chain couples TRBV5-1 to TRBJ1-1, with D possibly matching TRBD1 (6 bases). The CDR3 runs to 15 residues. Germline CDR1 is SGHRS and CDR2 is YFSETQ. V lost 1 base and J 0 bases, leaving 10 bases between the germline ends. In DNA form, the CDR3 reads TGCGCCAGCAGCTTGTGGCGGGGGCTGAACACTGAAGCTTTCTTT. It specifies CASSLWRGLNTEAFF.

The V gene is TRBV5-1, the J gene TRBJ2-1; TRBD2 matches 16 bases. Looked up from germline, CDR1 is SGHRS and CDR2 is YFSETQ. Losses at the gene ends were 4 bases for V and 4 bases for J; bases not matched to a gene: 5. The CDR3 runs to 17 residues. This CDR3 reads CASSPGLAGGVYNEQFF. The CDR3 bases are TGCGCCAGCAGCCCGGGACTAGCGGGGGGGGTGTACAATGAGCAGTTCTTC. Full variable domain (missing parts from reference TRBV5-1 and TRBJ2-1): KAGVTQTPRYLIKTRGQQVTLSCSPISGHRSVSWYQQTPGQGLQFLFEYFSETQRNKGNFPGRFSGRQFSNSRSEMNVSTLELGDSALYLCASSPGLAGGVYNEQFFGPGTRLTVL.

The chain recombines TRBV9 with TRBJ2-2; 8 bases are a match to TRBD2. The germline V gene encodes CDR1 SGDLS and CDR2 YYNGEE. The CDR3 spans 14 residues. J was trimmed by 6 bases and V by 6 bases; bases with no gene match: 7. The CDR3 loop is CASNSGILAGELFF. In DNA form, the CDR3 reads TGTGCCAGCAATAGCGGGATCCTCGCCGGGGAGCTGTTTTTT.

The chain combines TRBV28 with TRBJ1-5; no firm D call. V lost 5 bases to trimming and J lost 6 bases, with 14 bases between them. Germline V lookup: CDR1 MDHEN, CDR2 SYDVKM. CDR3 size: 14 residues. DNA for the CDR3: TGTGCCAGCAGTACGAAACCGAGTGGTCAGCCCCAGCATTTT. As protein: CASSTKPSGQPQHF.

The DNA for the CDR3 is TGTGCCAGCAAGCAGGGGGGCCAAGAGACCCAGTACTTC. This codes for CASKQGGQETQYF. The chain recombines TRBV18 with TRBJ2-5; possible D gene TRBD1, 7 bases. Germline V CDR1 and CDR2: KGHSH, LQKENI. This CDR3 has 13 amino acids. Trimming took 8 bases from V and 1 from J, leaving 11 bases between them.

The V and J genes are TRBV4-1 and TRBJ2-7, with 7 bases lining up with TRBD1. This CDR3 is 15 amino acids long. Trimming cost V 1 base and J 5 bases; bases outside gene matches: 8. Germline values: CDR1 MGHRA, CDR2 YSYEKL. The CDR3 DNA is TGCGCCAGCAGCCAAGTGTGGGACAGTCTCCACGAGCAGTACTTC. Its translation is CASSQVWDSLHEQYF.

Note on this clone: The same CDR3 is also encoded by other DNA sequences in this sample. V gene TRBV28 combines with J gene TRBJ2-7; 8 bases agree with TRBD2. J lost 4 bases, V lost 2 bases, and 4 bases had no gene match. Germline V gives CDR1 MDHEN, CDR2 SYDVKM. This CDR3 has 14 amino acids. CDR3: CASSLAGGRYEQYF. The CDR3 nucleotides read TGTGCCAGCAGTTTAGCGGGGGGACGATACGAGCAGTACTTC.

The chain couples TRBV29-1 to TRBJ2-1, with TRBD1 matching over 7 bases. The CDR3 runs to 14 residues. The germline gives CDR1 SQVTM, CDR2 ANQGSEA. V trimming: 6 bases; J trimming: 2 bases; junction bases outside the gene matches: 7. The CDR3 DNA is TGCAGCGTCCTGACAGGGTCGCCCTACAATGAGCAGTTCTTC. It is translated as CSVLTGSPYNEQFF.

This clone was counted a few times. The rearrangement links TRBV5-1 to TRBJ2-5, with D tentatively TRBD2 (5 bases). The J call could be wrong; TRBJ2-7 is a better fit for the DNA end. The CDR3 runs 13 residues. Germline assignment: CDR1 SGHRS and CDR2 YFSETQ. The CDR3 sequence is CASSFGIIDEQYF. The CDR3 region has the DNA TGCGCCAGCAGCTTCGGGATAATCGACGAGCAGTACTTC.

Only one count was recorded for this clone. CDR3 region: CSVSEAYNEQFF. As DNA, the CDR3 is TGCAGCGTTTCAGAGGCCTACAATGAGCAGTTCTTC. V gene TRBV29-1 combines with J gene TRBJ2-1; D gene ambiguous. V was trimmed by 5 bases and J by 2 bases, leaving 7 bases between them. The CDR3 has 12 amino acids. Germline-derived CDR1 and CDR2 are SQVTM and ANQGSEA.

The CDR3 DNA reads TGTGCCAGCAGCTCGGGACAGGGGATGGAGACCCAGTACTTC. Its protein is CASSSGQGMETQYF. J is TRBJ2-5 and V is TRBV7-9; TRBD1 matches at 10 bases. Germline V gene sequence: CDR1 SEHNR, CDR2 FQNEAQ (reference sequence). V gave up 4 bases and J gave up 5 bases; unmatched junction bases: 4. The CDR3 loop spans 14 amino acids.

This clone has just a few counts. CDR3 coding DNA: TGTGCCAGCAGTCTGTACGGGGGGGCCCTGAGCAATGAGCAGTTCTTC. Translated, it gives CASSLYGGALSNEQFF. This chain links TRBV4-2 with TRBJ2-1; 8 bases are shared with TRBD2. V lost 6 bases and J lost 6; bases outside the gene matches: 13. The CDR3 runs to 16 residues. Germline V gives CDR1 LGHNA, CDR2 YNFKEQ.

V is TRBV4-3 and J is TRBJ2-3; tentative D call: TRBD1 (6 bases). Germline V lookup: CDR1 LGHNA, CDR2 YSLEER. The CDR3 sequence is 17 residues long. Trimming pared 4 bases from V and 4 bases from J, leaving 21 bases between. CDR3 protein: CASSRRPGTKGADTQYF. In DNA, the CDR3 is TGCGCCAGCAGCCGCCGACCCGGGACGAAGGGGGCAGATACGCAGTATTTT.

The chain employs TRBV9 and TRBJ2-5; D is uncertain. The tail of the sequence fits TRBJ2-7 better, so the J call may be wrong. The CDR3 consists of 17 residues. Germline CDR1 is SGDLS and CDR2 is YYNGEE. CDR3 coding DNA: TGTGCCAGCAGCGTAGAGCCAGTCGAGGAGTACCACTACGAGCAGTACTTC. Encoded protein: CASSVEPVEEYHYEQYF.

The chain links TRBV7-2 to TRBJ2-7; tentative D call: TRBD2 (5 bases). The CDR3 has 15 amino acids. Per the germline V gene, CDR1 is SGHTA and CDR2 is FQGNSA. Trimming took off 0 bases at V and 7 bases at J, with 16 bases between the two ends. The CDR3 nucleotides read TGTGCCAGCAGCTTAGCGATCGGGATGATTCGGGAGCAGTACTTC. Residues: CASSLAIGMIREQYF.

This rearrangement joins TRBV28 to TRBJ2-4, with 8 bases aligning to TRBD1. Trimming removed 3 bases from V and 3 bases from J; junction bases left unmatched: 10. The CDR3 consists of 17 residues. CDR1 and CDR2 (germline): MDHEN, SYDVKM. The DNA of the CDR3 is TGTGCCAGCAGTTTGCCCTCCCAAGGGACAGGCAAAAACATTCAGTACTTC. It codes for CASSLPSQGTGKNIQYF. Using reference TRBV28 and TRBJ2-4 for the parts outside the CDR3, the full variable domain is DVKVTQSSRYLVKRTGEKVFLECVQDMDHENMFWYRQDPGLGLRLIYFSYDVKMKEKGDIPEGYSVSREKKERFSLILESASTNQTSMYLCASSLPSQGTGKNIQYFGAGTRLSVL.

This clone was counted only a few times. The chain joins TRBV10-3 to TRBJ2-7, with TRBD1 matching 8 bases. Germline trimming cut 10 bases from V and 3 bases from J; bases unmatched to any gene: 5. From germline, CDR1 is ENHRY and CDR2 SYGVKD. CDR3 length equals 12 residues. This CDR3 reads CASTGGSYEQYF. CDR3 bases: TGTGCCAGCACAGGGGGTAGCTACGAGCAGTACTTC.

The chain has TRBV9 and TRBJ2-1; 14 nucleotides agree with TRBD2. CDR3 length equals 18 residues. Trimming took 4 bases from V and 4 from J; bases not matched to a gene: 10. Germline CDR1 and CDR2: SGDLS and YYNGEE. CDR3 sequence (DNA): TGTGCCAGCAGCTCGTGGACTAGCGGGAGGTCTCGGTACAATGAGCAGTTCTTC. This sequence encodes CASSSWTSGRSRYNEQFF.

V usage is TRBV19 and J usage is TRBJ2-7, with D unclear. The CDR3 is 13 amino acids. The germline V gene encodes CDR1 LNHDA and CDR2 SQIVND (reference sequence). Trimming shortened V by 4 bases and J by 0 bases, and 7 bases separated the two germline ends. The CDR3 nucleotides read TGTGCCAGTAGTAAATCCCGCTCCTACGAGCAGTACTTC. It yields the protein CASSKSRSYEQYF. The variable domain in full, with the rest retrieved from reference TRBV19 and TRBJ2-7, is DGGITQSPKYLFRKEGQNVTLSCEQNLNHDAMYWYRQDPGQGLRLIYYSQIVNDFQKGDIAEGYSVSREKKESFPLTVTSAQKNPTAFYLCASSKSRSYEQYFGPGTRLTVT.

The V and J genes are TRBV5-6 and TRBJ2-3; 10 bases map to TRBD1. Germline V lookup: CDR1 SGHDT, CDR2 YYEEEE. The CDR3 totals 15 residues. V lost 7 bases and J lost 1; bases outside the gene matches: 6. The CDR3 sequence: CASDGDRGRTDTQYF. The CDR3 nucleotides are TGTGCCAGCGATGGGGACAGGGGACGCACAGATACGCAGTATTTT.

The rearrangement uses TRBV9 and TRBJ1-6; TRBD1 might be the D (5 bases). Germline V gives CDR1 SGDLS, CDR2 YYNGEE. V was clipped by 3 bases and J by 0 bases, with 13 bases between them. CDR3 size: 17 residues. The chain's CDR3 is CASSAKRGSSYNSPLHF. CDR3 DNA sequence: TGTGCCAGCAGCGCGAAGCGGGGGAGCTCCTATAATTCACCCCTCCACTTT.

The chain links TRBV5-1 to TRBJ1-5; no firm D call. Germline CDR1 is SGHRS and CDR2 is YFSETQ. Trimming pared 0 bases from V and 5 bases from J, leaving 9 bases between. This CDR3 spans 14 amino acids. The DNA for the CDR3 is TGCGCCAGCAGCTTGGAGCCGGGTTATCAGCCCCAGCATTTT. This sequence encodes CASSLEPGYQPQHF.

The chain employs TRBV7-8 and TRBJ2-1; 9 bases agree with TRBD2. The CDR3 loop spans 17 amino acids. The germline gives CDR1 SGHVS, CDR2 FQNEAQ. V lost 0 bases, J lost 6 bases, and 9 bases stayed unmatched. Here the CDR3 DNA reads TGTGCCAGCAGCTTAGCGGGGAGCGGGAGGCGAGGCAATGAGCAGTTCTTC. Translated: CASSLAGSGRRGNEQFF.

This clone was seen only a few times. This chain uses TRBV13 with TRBJ1-2; D may be TRBD1 (5 bases). The CDR3 consists of 13 residues. Germline V gene sequence: CDR1 PRHDT, CDR2 FYEKMQ (reference sequence). V was trimmed by 3 bases and J by 2 bases, leaving 7 bases between them. The CDR3 DNA reads TGTGCCAGCAGCTTTGGGGCAAACTATGGCTACACCTTC. Its protein product is CASSFGANYGYTF. Drawing the rest from reference TRBV13 and TRBJ1-2, the complete variable domain is AAGVIQSPRHLIKEKRETATLKCYPIPRHDTVYWYQQGPGQDPQFLISFYEKMQSDKGSIPDRFSAQQFSDYHSELNMSSLELGDSALYFCASSFGANYGYTFGSGTRLTVV.

This clone has more than one count but fewer than ten. V is TRBV7-9 and J is TRBJ2-5; perhaps TRBD1 as D (5 bases). This CDR3 has 14 residues. The V gene's germline CDR1 is SEHNR and CDR2 FQNEAQ (reference sequence). Trimming cost V 6 bases and J 1 base, with 12 bases left between them. The CDR3 loop reads CASSRGRAQETQYF. The CDR3 DNA is TGTGCCAGCAGTCGCGGCAGGGCCCAAGAGACCCAGTACTTC. Full variable domain (remainder filled in from reference TRBV7-9 and TRBJ2-5): DTGVSQNPRHKITKRGQNVTFRCDPISEHNRLYWYRQTLGQGPEFLTYFQNEAQLEKSRLLSDRFSAERPKGSFSTLEIQRTEQGDSAMYLCASSRGRAQETQYFGPGTRLLVL.

The chain uses TRBV9 and TRBJ2-7, with 9 bases that match TRBD1. The trim removed 3 bases at V and 2 bases at J, leaving 6 bases unmatched. The CDR3 contains 15 residues. Germline-derived CDR1 and CDR2 are SGDLS and YYNGEE. The CDR3 loop reads CASSASGQGPYEQYF. Written as DNA, the CDR3 is TGTGCCAGCAGCGCTTCGGGACAGGGTCCCTACGAGCAGTACTTC.